The 6 T cell receptor beta chains given below trace back to one sample, sequenced in a study of T cell repertoires in cytomegalovirus infection. TCRdb reprocessed the reads with MiXCR, giving one entry per CDR3 protein. The sample carries about 130,000 distinct CDR3 sequences, more than 25% recorded once. Antigen specificity for these receptors is unknown. The starting material was CD8+ T cells from cultured PBMCs, obtained from culture after CMV antigen stimulation. The receptors stem from a human donor in good health (CMV status not recorded). Some clones in this sample may be carry-over from other donors' samples.

The V call is TRBV27, the J call TRBJ1-6; D is uncertain. The V gene lost 0 bases and the J gene lost 9 bases, with 9 bases spanning the gap. CDR3 length: 14 amino acids. Per germline, CDR1 MNHEY and CDR2 SMNVEV (reference sequence). As DNA, the CDR3 is TGTGCCAGCAGTTTATCTTACGAGGGTTCACCCCTCCACTTT. This translates into CASSLSYEGSPLHF.

The rearrangement uses TRBV6-6 and TRBJ2-7; 7 positions match TRBD1. Trimming cost V 0 bases and J 5 bases; bases outside gene matches: 7. Germline CDR1 MNHNY, CDR2 SVGAGI (reference sequence). The CDR3 spans 15 residues. CDR3 nucleotides: TGTGCCAGCAGTTACTCCAAGGGACAGATGAACGAGCAGTACTTC. This gives the protein CASSYSKGQMNEQYF.

This chain uses TRBV6-2 or TRBV6-3 with TRBJ2-7; 9 bases agree with TRBD1. J gave up 4 bases and V 6 bases, and 10 bases lay outside the gene matches. CDR1 and CDR2 from the germline V gene are MNHEY and SVGEGT. The CDR3 extends over 15 amino acids. DNA of the CDR3: TGTGCCAGCAGGCCCGGGACAGGGTGGTGGTACGAGCAGTACTTC. Its translation: CASRPGTGWWYEQYF.

This clonotype qualifies as medium-sized. The chain has TRBV7-9 and TRBJ2-3; D may match TRBD1 or TRBD2 (5 bases each). With 4 bases removed from V and 1 base from J, the gap between germline ends came to 18 bases. In germline, CDR1 is SEHNR, CDR2 FQNEAQ (reference sequence). The CDR3 loop spans 17 amino acids. CDR3 DNA sequence: TGTGCCAGCAGCTCTGGAACGGGACGGCTTCGCACAGATACGCAGTATTTT. Translated: CASSSGTGRLRTDTQYF.

As for this clonotype: Possible read error: a much larger clone is one base away. The V gene is TRBV7-8, the J gene TRBJ2-7; either TRBD1 or TRBD2 may supply D (5 bases each). The CDR3 is 15 residues long. Germline V gene data show CDR1 as SGHVS and CDR2 as FQNEAQ. CDR3 sequence (DNA): TGTGCCGGCAGCCATTGGTTGGGGGTAAGGGAAGAGCAGTACTTC. Its translation: CAGSHWLGVREEQYF.

The chain links TRBV7-8 to TRBJ1-5; 7 bases are shared with TRBD1. V lost 0 bases, J lost 1 base, and 3 bases stayed unmatched. Germline-derived CDR1 and CDR2 are SGHVS and FQNEAQ. The CDR3 contains 16 residues. The CDR3 sequence is CASSLAATGSNQPQHF. In nucleotides, the CDR3 is TGTGCCAGCAGCTTAGCGGCGACAGGGAGCAATCAGCCCCAGCATTTT.